Below are 17 T cell receptor beta chains sequenced from a single sample in a study of molecular identifiers for immune sequencing clone quantification. TCRdb re-called the PCR reads through MiXCR, storing one row per CDR3 protein. The sample lists 300,000 to 350,000 distinct CDR3 sequences; 20% to 25% were seen once. Sequenced input: naive CD8+ T cells from blood, with Jurkat cell RNA spiked in. Subset indicated: FACS-sorted CD8+CD4-CCR7+CD45RA+ naive T cells. The source of these receptors is a human donor in good health. Some libraries in this study had Jurkat cell RNA spiked in.

This clonotype was recorded many times. This chain uses TRBV7-9 with TRBJ2-3; D ambiguous. CDR3 length: 15 residues. V was cut by 1 base and J by 0 bases, with 8 bases left in between. Germline CDR1 reads SEHNR; CDR2 reads FQNEAQ (reference sequence). This CDR3 reads CASSLGATSTDTQYF. CDR3 DNA: TGTGCCAGCAGCTTAGGAGCAACTAGCACAGATACGCAGTATTTT.

Comments on this clonotype: No DNA is shown, since the ends of the CDR3 on it are uncertain; the CDR3 is the one TCRdb lists. This chain's CDR3 is CASSQDWAGGSAEKYF. The gene calls are TRBV4-3 and TRBJ2-7; TRBD1 was called by the table and not checked on the DNA. 16 amino acids form the CDR3, both terminal residues included. Germline assignment: CDR1 LGHNA and CDR2 YSLEER.

This rearrangement joins TRBV19 to TRBJ1-4; tentatively, D is TRBD1 (6 bases). The ends were cut back, 5 bases at V and 13 bases at J, with 14 bases in the middle. The CDR3 loop spans 12 amino acids. Germline lookup yields CDR1 LNHDA and CDR2 SQIVND (reference sequence). Here the CDR3 reads CASSHPDSSLFF. The CDR3 nucleotides are TGTGCCAGTAGTCACCCGGACAGCTCACTGTTTTTT.

CDR3 coding DNA: TGTGCCAGCAGTTTCCGGACGCGGGCCAGCTCTGGGGCCAACGTCCTGACTTTC. Translated, it gives CASSFRTRASSGANVLTF. The rearrangement links TRBV6-2 or TRBV6-3 to TRBJ2-6, with D possibly matching TRBD2 (5 bases). The V end was cut by 4 bases, the J end by 0 bases, with 16 bases between. CDR1 is MNHEY and CDR2 is SVGEGT in the germline V gene. The CDR3 loop spans 18 amino acids.

This clonotype was seen repeatedly, ten times or more. The genes are TRBV7-2 and TRBJ2-1, with 9 bases aligning to TRBD2. V lost 2 bases, J lost 9 bases, and 2 bases stayed unmatched. Germline V gene sequence: CDR1 SGHTA, CDR2 FQGNSA. The CDR3 spans 13 residues. As DNA, the CDR3 is TGTGCCAGCAGCTTACTTAGCGGGAGTGAGCAGTTCTTC. The encoded protein is CASSLLSGSEQFF.

The rearrangement uses TRBV6-2 or TRBV6-3 and TRBJ1-5; D is unresolved. The V end was cut by 8 bases, the J end by 0 bases, with 11 bases between. Germline loops: CDR1 MNHEY, CDR2 SVGEGT. The CDR3 has 14 residues. CDR3 nucleotide sequence: TGTGCCAGCGAGACAAGGGTTAGCAATCAGCCCCAGCATTTT. Residues: CASETRVSNQPQHF.

At least ten counts were recorded for this clonotype. This rearrangement joins TRBV4-1 to TRBJ1-1, with a tentative D call TRBD1 (5 bases). Germline V gives CDR1 MGHRA, CDR2 YSYEKL. V was clipped by 1 base and J by 2 bases, with 5 bases between them. CDR3 length: 13 amino acids. The CDR3: CASSQGTNTEAFF. The CDR3 bases are TGCGCCAGCAGCCAAGGGACAAACACTGAAGCTTTCTTT.

This clonotype has a handful of counts. The chain employs TRBV27 and TRBJ1-1, with D tentatively TRBD1 (6 bases). CDR1 is MNHEY and CDR2 is SMNVEV in the germline V gene (reference sequence). Trimming shortened V by 7 bases and J by 1 base, and 13 bases separated the two germline ends. The length of the CDR3 is 14 residues. The CDR3 is CASNYRAQNTEAFF. The CDR3 DNA reads as TGTGCCAGCAATTACAGGGCGCAGAACACTGAAGCTTTCTTT.

This clonotype was recorded at least ten times. The V gene is TRBV7-2, the J gene TRBJ2-7, with a weak D call TRBD2 (5 bases). CDR1 and CDR2 from the germline V gene are SGHTA and FQGNSA. Trimming left V 5 bases short and J 3 bases short, with 8 bases between. This CDR3 contains 12 residues. CDR3 amino acids: CASSITSYEQYF. The CDR3 DNA reads TGTGCCAGCAGCATAACTAGCTACGAGCAGTACTTC.

This clonotype occurred many times. V and J are TRBV30 and TRBJ2-1, with TRBD2 matching 8 bases. This CDR3 is built from 14 residues. Trimming cost V 8 bases and J 2 bases; bases outside gene matches: 8. Germline CDR1 and CDR2: GTSNPN and SVGIG (reference sequence). The CDR3 region is CAGTQRGTYNEQFF. CDR3 in DNA: TGTGCCGGCACCCAGCGGGGGACCTACAATGAGCAGTTCTTC.

A note on this clonotype: A much more abundant neighbour one base away suggests this may be a read error. The rearrangement joins TRBV20-1 to TRBJ2-7, with a weak D call TRBD2 (7 bases). Trimming removed 0 bases at V and 4 bases at J, with 19 bases between. The CDR3 consists of 16 residues. The germline gives CDR1 DFQATT, CDR2 SNEGSKA (reference sequence). Written as DNA, the CDR3 is TGCAGTGCTAGAGAACAGGGACGGGGGGTGAGGTACGAGCAGTACTTC. Protein: CSAREQGRGVRYEQYF.

This clonotype was found a few times. The V and J genes are TRBV12-3 or TRBV12-4 and TRBJ2-5; D might be TRBD2 (5 bases). Trimming left V 6 bases short and J 0 bases short, with 11 bases between. CDR3 length: 14 residues. The CDR3 reads CASSHGLYQETQYF. CDR3 coding DNA: TGTGCCAGCAGCCACGGACTGTACCAAGAGACCCAGTACTTC.

This clonotype was counted many times. The genes are TRBV5-1 and TRBJ2-7; 9 bases are a match to TRBD1. Trimming at V came to 4 bases and at J to 0 bases, leaving 5 bases not matched to a gene. CDR3 length: 15 residues. CDR1 and CDR2 (germline): SGHRS, YFSETQ. The CDR3 loop is CASSPRQGDSYEQYF. CDR3 sequence (DNA): TGCGCCAGCAGCCCGAGACAGGGGGACTCCTACGAGCAGTACTTC.

Concerning this clonotype itself: It may be a read error: a sequence one base away is much more abundant. V and J are TRBV2 and TRBJ2-7, with a tentative D call TRBD2 (5 bases). This CDR3 is built from 17 residues. Germline CDR1 and CDR2: SNHLY and FYNNEI. V lost 7 bases and J 0 bases, leaving 22 bases between the germline ends. The CDR3 DNA sequence: TGTGCCAGCAATGACCCCAGGAGGCCCAGGAGCTCCTACGAGCAGTACTTC. Protein sequence: CASNDPRRPRSSYEQYF.

This clonotype has at least ten counts. The V gene is TRBV12-3 or TRBV12-4, the J gene TRBJ1-2; D is uncertain. The CDR3 is made up of 11 amino acids. With 6 bases removed from V and 8 bases from J, the gap between germline ends came to 10 bases. The chain's CDR3 is CASSEGEGYTF. The CDR3, as DNA: TGTGCCAGCAGCGAAGGAGAAGGCTACACCTTC.

A note on this clonotype: A much larger clonotype is one base distant, so this may be a read error. The genes are TRBV7-6 and TRBJ2-3; D might be TRBD1 (6 bases). The CDR3 consists of 16 residues. Looked up from germline, CDR1 is SGHVS and CDR2 is FNYEAQ. The ends were cut back, 0 bases at V and 4 bases at J, with 14 bases in the middle. The CDR3 here is CASSLARVGGPDTQYF. In DNA, the CDR3 is TGTGCCAGCAGCTTAGCGCGGGTAGGGGGACCAGATACGCAGTATTTT.

This clonotype has ten or more counts. The rearrangement joins TRBV9 to TRBJ2-3; a possible D gene is TRBD1 (6 bases). V was cut by 3 bases and J by 2 bases, with 13 bases left in between. Germline CDR1 reads SGDLS; CDR2 reads YYNGEE. The CDR3 loop spans 15 amino acids. CDR3 amino acids: CASSDGTLNTDTQYF. The CDR3 DNA reads TGTGCCAGCAGCGACGGGACACTTAACACAGATACGCAGTATTTT.